The 9 T cell receptor beta chains in this list originate from one sample, sequenced in a study of cytomegalovirus exposure and HLA in healthy donors. It was with 60 Vbeta and 13 Jbeta primers that the PCR ran. Clones were sequenced by immunoSEQ multiplex PCR, and TCRdb holds only the in-frame ones, with some missing. The sample shows roughly 110,000 clones, about 80% of them seen only once. Sequenced: PBMCs. The receptors were sampled from a man between 25 and 39 years old in good health and CMV-seropositive.

V and J are TRBV5-6 and TRBJ2-2, with TRBD1 identical over 10 bases. The germline V gene has CDR1 SGHDT and CDR2 YYEEEE. V trimming: 3 bases; J trimming: 6 bases; junction bases outside the gene matches: 11. The CDR3 length is 17 residues. The CDR3 DNA reads TGTGCCAGCAGCTGGGGGACAGGGGCCTCCTTCGCCGGGGAGCTGTTTTTT. Translated, it gives CASSWGTGASFAGELFF.

DNA for the CDR3: TGCGCCAGCAGCTTGGGGGCGGGGGGGGATTACAATGAGCAGTTCTTC. Translating it yields CASSLGAGGDYNEQFF. V is TRBV5-1 and J is TRBJ2-1, with 9 bases that match TRBD2. V shed 0 bases, J shed 4 bases, and the junction held 5 bases outside the gene matches. The CDR3 loop spans 16 amino acids. Germline CDR1 reads SGHRS; CDR2 reads YFSETQ.

The chain carries TRBV25-1 and TRBJ1-2, with 9 bases matching TRBD1. The CDR3 runs 14 residues. Germline V gene sequence: CDR1 MGHDK, CDR2 SYGVNS. V shed 5 bases, J shed 4 bases, and the junction held 5 bases outside the gene matches. The CDR3 DNA reads as TGTGCCAGCAGTATAACAGGGGGCGGCTATGGCTACACCTTC. Its translation: CASSITGGGYGYTF.

The chain recombines TRBV6-1 with TRBJ2-3; D perhaps matches TRBD1 (5 bases). V dropped 3 bases and J dropped 2 bases, with 12 bases sitting between them. CDR1 and CDR2 from the germline V gene are MNHNS and SASEGT. The CDR3 runs 15 residues. The CDR3 region has the DNA TGTGCCAGCAGTGACAGCAGACAGAACACAGATACGCAGTATTTT. Translation: CASSDSRQNTDTQYF.

V and J are TRBV6-6 and TRBJ1-5; D may be TRBD1 (6 bases). The CDR3 length is 16 residues. Trimming removed 0 bases at V and 7 bases at J, with 16 bases between. The germline CDR1 and CDR2 sequences are MNHNY and SVGAGI (reference sequence). CDR3 amino acids: CASSYSRQGRGQPQHF. The DNA of the CDR3 is TGTGCCAGCAGTTACTCGAGGCAGGGGAGAGGACAGCCCCAGCATTTT.

The chain combines TRBV5-1 with TRBJ2-3; tentative D call: TRBD2 (5 bases). This CDR3 is 14 amino acids long. Germline V gene data show CDR1 as SGHRS and CDR2 as YFSETQ. V lost 5 bases, J lost 4 bases, and 14 bases lay in between. The CDR3 coding sequence is TGCGCCAGCAGACTTACTAGTGGGTCAGATACGCAGTATTTT. Translation gives CASRLTSGSDTQYF.

This chain connects TRBV27 to TRBJ1-1, with 12 bases that match TRBD1. CDR1 is MNHEY and CDR2 is SMNVEV in the germline V gene (reference sequence). The V segment lost 5 bases and the J segment 11 bases; nucleotides outside the gene matches: 15. This CDR3 contains 16 residues. CDR3 in DNA: TGTGCCAGCAGTGATTTACCGGGACAGGGGGCAAGATGGGCTTTCTTT. It yields the protein CASSDLPGQGARWAFF.

This clone was detected only a few times. CDR3 in amino acids: CASSPEGGAGNTIYF. The CDR3 DNA sequence: TGCGCCAGCAGTCCGGAGGGCGGGGCGGGAAACACCATATATTTT. This rearrangement joins TRBV4-1 to TRBJ1-3; possible D gene TRBD1, 5 bases. This CDR3 is built from 15 residues. CDR1 MGHRA and CDR2 YSYEKL come from the germline V gene. V was trimmed by 6 bases and J by 4 bases, leaving 16 bases between them.

The chain combines TRBV30 with TRBJ2-5; no firm D call. Germline V gene data show CDR1 as GTSNPN and CDR2 as SVGIG (reference sequence). CDR3 size: 12 residues. V lost 3 bases to trimming and J lost 4 bases, with 9 bases between them. The CDR3 is CAWRALPETQYF. CDR3 nucleotide sequence: TGTGCCTGGAGAGCTCTACCAGAGACCCAGTACTTC.